This T cell receptor (beta chain) originates from a study of CD4 T cells in relation to SARS-CoV-2 and coronaviruses. Study context: PBMCs were cultured with antigen for 10 days before TCR beta sequencing. No peptide or an HIV-1 Nef peptide pool served as negative control.

TCRdb keeps only in-frame clones here, not all; method: immunoSEQ multiplex PCR. Of tens of thousands of clones listed, roughly 74% are singletons. CD4+ T cells from unexposed donors were obtained before the COVID-19 pandemic (2011-2018). After more than eight days of culture, CD4+ T cells were isolated. As cell numbers allowed, unexposed-donor CD4+ T cells faced SARS-CoV-2 S/N and four cold-coronavirus spikes. Cultures held under 2.5 million PBMCs per well with around 9.8 IU/ml IL-2. This CDR3 is 16 amino acids long. Germline V lookup: CDR1 SGHTA, CDR2 FQGNSA. The V and J ends lost 5 bases and 5 bases respectively, with 22 bases between them. The table lists this clone with a few counts. The antigen remains unidentified.

This TCR came from a human donor in good health. Sequenced: CD4+ T cells from PBMCs, cultured in vitro. V and J are TRBV7-2 and TRBJ2-7; tentative D call: TRBD2 (7 bases). The CDR3 here is CASSKGGAGLGDEQYF. The CDR3 DNA sequence: TGTGCCAGCAGCAAAGGGGGGGCCGGGCTTGGTGACGAGCAGTACTTC.